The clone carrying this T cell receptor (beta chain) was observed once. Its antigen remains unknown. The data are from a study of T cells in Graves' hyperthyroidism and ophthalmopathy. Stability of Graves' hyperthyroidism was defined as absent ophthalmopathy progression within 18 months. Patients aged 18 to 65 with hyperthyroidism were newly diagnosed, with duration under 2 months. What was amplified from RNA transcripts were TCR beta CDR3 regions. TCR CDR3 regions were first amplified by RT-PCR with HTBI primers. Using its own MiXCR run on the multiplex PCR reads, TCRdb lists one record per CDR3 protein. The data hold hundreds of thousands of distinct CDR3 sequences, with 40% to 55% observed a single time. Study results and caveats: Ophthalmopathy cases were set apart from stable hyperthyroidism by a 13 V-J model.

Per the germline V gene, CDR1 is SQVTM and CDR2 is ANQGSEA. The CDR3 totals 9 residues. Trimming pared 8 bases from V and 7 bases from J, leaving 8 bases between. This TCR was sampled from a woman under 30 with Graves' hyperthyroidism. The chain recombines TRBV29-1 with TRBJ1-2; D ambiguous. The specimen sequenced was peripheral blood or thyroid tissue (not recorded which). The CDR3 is CSSDPGYTF. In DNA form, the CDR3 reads TGCAGCAGTGACCCTGGCTACACCTTC.